The 22 T cell receptor beta chains below were found in one sample sequenced in a study of blood T cell repertoires in COVID-19. Using immunoSEQ multiplex PCR, the repertoire was profiled, and TCRdb retains in-frame clones only, with some absent. The data contain hundreds of thousands of clones, more than 70% of them seen just once; the ten biggest clones take up about 2.1%. Sequenced material: peripheral blood. These receptor sequences come from a woman in her sixties with COVID-19, enrolled during active disease.

The chain employs TRBV19 and TRBJ2-5; D is possibly TRBD1 (7 bases). Germline CDR1 LNHDA, CDR2 SQIVND (reference sequence). The V end lost 1 base, the J end lost 7 bases, and 13 bases lay between the germline ends. The CDR3 length is 14 residues. CDR3 coding DNA: TGTGCCAGTAGTATAGCAGGGGGACTCGGGACCCAGTACTTC. Translating gives CASSIAGGLGTQYF.

This rearrangement joins TRBV5-1 to TRBJ2-5; a possible D gene is TRBD2 (6 bases). This CDR3 is built from 14 residues. Germline CDR1 SGHRS, CDR2 YFSETQ. With 1 base removed from V and 4 bases from J, the gap between germline ends came to 11 bases. For the CDR3, the DNA is TGCGCCAGCAGCTTGACTAGCACCGGAGAGACCCAGTACTTC. This encodes CASSLTSTGETQYF. Using reference TRBV5-1 and TRBJ2-5 for the parts outside the CDR3, the full variable domain is KAGVTQTPRYLIKTRGQQVTLSCSPISGHRSVSWYQQTPGQGLQFLFEYFSETQRNKGNFPGRFSGRQFSNSRSEMNVSTLELGDSALYLCASSLTSTGETQYFGPGTRLLVL.

The chain is built from TRBV4-1 and TRBJ2-1; TRBD2 matches 8 bases. J gave up 6 bases and V 0 bases, and 10 bases lay outside the gene matches. The CDR3 totals 17 residues. Germline V gene lookup returns CDR1 MGHRA and CDR2 YSYEKL. CDR3: CASSQDSRGGLTNEQFF. Here the CDR3 DNA reads TGCGCCAGCAGCCAAGATTCCCGGGGGGGCTTGACCAATGAGCAGTTCTTC.

This chain joins TRBV11-1 and TRBJ2-1; TRBD1 is a possible D gene (5 bases). V dropped 7 bases and J dropped 5 bases, with 18 bases sitting between them. The CDR3 has 15 residues. Germline V CDR1 and CDR2: SGHAT, FQDESV (reference sequence). The CDR3 region is CASTRQGQINNEQFF. For the CDR3, the DNA is TGTGCCAGCACCAGGCAGGGCCAGATAAACAATGAGCAGTTCTTC.

The gene calls are TRBV4-1 and TRBJ2-1; 7 bases are a match to TRBD1. Germline V gene sequence: CDR1 MGHRA, CDR2 YSYEKL. CDR3 length: 15 residues. V lost 4 bases and J lost 6; bases outside the gene matches: 9. DNA for the CDR3: TGCGCCAGCAGCCCATTCTGGCAGGGGGTCAATGAGCAGTTCTTC. Translated: CASSPFWQGVNEQFF.

The chain combines TRBV6-6 with TRBJ1-4; D is unresolved. Germline CDR1 is MNHNY and CDR2 is SVGAGI (reference sequence). The CDR3 totals 16 residues. Trimming removed 0 bases at V and 1 base at J, with 9 bases between. The CDR3: CASSYSAGRTNEKLFF. CDR3 DNA sequence: TGTGCCAGCAGTTACTCGGCAGGAAGAACTAATGAAAAACTGTTTTTT.

The genes are TRBV19 and TRBJ1-4, with 7 bases identical to TRBD1. The CDR3 is made up of 14 amino acids. Germline loops: CDR1 LNHDA, CDR2 SQIVND (reference sequence). With 6 bases clipped from V and 5 bases from J, the junction kept 6 bases outside the gene matches. CDR3 region: CASRPDRVNEKLFF. The CDR3 DNA follows: TGTGCCAGTAGGCCCGACAGGGTAAATGAAAAACTGTTTTTT. Full variable domain (rest looked up from reference TRBV19 and TRBJ1-4): DGGITQSPKYLFRKEGQNVTLSCEQNLNHDAMYWYRQDPGQGLRLIYYSQIVNDFQKGDIAEGYSVSREKKESFPLTVTSAQKNPTAFYLCASRPDRVNEKLFFGSGTQLSVL.

V gene TRBV19 combines with J gene TRBJ1-2; TRBD1 matches 9 bases. Germline CDR1 is LNHDA and CDR2 is SQIVND (reference sequence). CDR3 length: 18 amino acids. After removal of 2 bases from V and 0 bases from J, the junction contained 10 bases not matched to a gene. DNA for the CDR3: TGTGCCAGTAGTATAATAGGTCCGGGACAGGGCCCTAACTATGGCTACACCTTC. Residues: CASSIIGPGQGPNYGYTF.

The chain couples TRBV9 to TRBJ2-7; 9 nucleotides match TRBD1. The germline CDR1 and CDR2 sequences are SGDLS and YYNGEE. V shed 4 bases and J 5 bases; nucleotides not matched to a gene: 13. The CDR3 contains 16 residues. CDR3 coding DNA: TGTGCCAGCAGCAAGTTCTCCGGGACAGGGTCAGACGAGCAGTACTTC. Translation gives CASSKFSGTGSDEQYF.

This chain connects TRBV15 to TRBJ2-2; possible D gene TRBD1, 5 bases. Germline V gene data show CDR1 as LNHNV and CDR2 as YYDKDF (reference sequence). The CDR3 length is 15 residues. Trimming shortened V by 3 bases and J by 9 bases, and 17 bases separated the two germline ends. DNA for the CDR3: TGTGCCACCAGCAGGGGGCGACGCTTGAATTGGGAGCTGTTTTTT. This sequence encodes CATSRGRRLNWELFF.

The table lists this clone with a few counts. J is TRBJ1-3 and V is TRBV18; tentative D call: TRBD1 (5 bases). This CDR3 spans 14 amino acids. The ends were cut back, 2 bases at V and 6 bases at J, with 11 bases in the middle. Per the germline V gene, CDR1 is KGHSH and CDR2 is LQKENI. CDR3 in amino acids: CASSPMDNTNTIYF. The CDR3 DNA follows: TGTGCCAGCTCACCAATGGACAATACAAACACCATATATTTT.

V is TRBV5-1 and J is TRBJ1-2; possible D gene TRBD1, 5 bases. Looked up from germline, CDR1 is SGHRS and CDR2 is YFSETQ. The CDR3 loop spans 15 amino acids. Trimming cost V 4 bases and J 2 bases, with 15 bases left between them. CDR3 sequence reads: CASSRAMTDNYGYTF. Written as DNA, the CDR3 is TGCGCCAGCAGCCGAGCCATGACAGACAACTATGGCTACACCTTC.

This chain links TRBV3-1 (or the pseudogene TRBV3-2) with TRBJ1-2; 8 positions match TRBD1. Losses at the gene ends were 1 base for V and 4 bases for J; bases not matched to a gene: 8. This CDR3 has 16 amino acids. Per germline, CDR1 LGHDT and CDR2 YNNKEL (reference sequence). The CDR3 spells CASSQAGQGSGYGYTF. CDR3 bases: TGTGCCAGCAGCCAAGCCGGACAGGGTAGCGGCTATGGCTACACCTTC.

Concerning this clone: Other DNA sequences in the sample encode the same CDR3. This chain links TRBV5-6 with TRBJ2-5; 7 nucleotides line up with TRBD1. This CDR3 spans 14 amino acids. Germline V lookup: CDR1 SGHDT, CDR2 YYEEEE. The V and J ends lost 5 bases and 5 bases, in that order; junction bases with no gene match: 9. The CDR3 spells CASRLPGQKETQYF. In DNA form, the CDR3 reads TGTGCCAGCAGGTTGCCGGGACAGAAGGAGACCCAGTACTTC.

This clone was picked up one time. The V and J genes are TRBV6-5 and TRBJ2-3; 13 bases are shared with TRBD2. V was pared by 2 bases and J by 6 bases, with 5 bases of the junction left unmatched. The germline V gene encodes CDR1 MNHEY and CDR2 SVGAGI. The CDR3 totals 16 residues. CDR3 in DNA: TGTGCCAGCAGTTACAGGGGACTAGCGGGGTTCGATACGCAGTATTTT. Protein: CASSYRGLAGFDTQYF.

The genes are TRBV10-2 and TRBJ2-7; D is undetermined. The CDR3 runs to 13 residues. Trimming pared 2 bases from V and 0 bases from J, leaving 5 bases between. Germline V lookup: CDR1 WSHSY, CDR2 SAAADI. CDR3 sequence: CASSERSSYEQYF. CDR3 nucleotides: TGCGCCAGCAGTGAGCGCAGCTCCTACGAGCAGTACTTC.

The chain carries TRBV7-9 and TRBJ1-2, with a weak D call TRBD1 (6 bases). Germline CDR1 SEHNR, CDR2 FQNEAQ (reference sequence). Trimming removed 5 bases from V and 12 bases from J, with 16 bases in between. The CDR3 runs to 12 residues. The CDR3: CASSRPQGLNTF. The CDR3 coding sequence is TGTGCCAGCAGCCGCCCCCAGGGGCTTAACACCTTC.

This chain connects TRBV14 to TRBJ1-2, with D maybe TRBD1 (5 bases). The germline V and J ends were trimmed by 4 bases and 6 bases, with 18 bases remaining between them. CDR3 length: 15 amino acids. The germline gives CDR1 SGHDN, CDR2 FVKESK. The CDR3: CASSPSGGFYDGYTF. The CDR3 DNA follows: TGTGCCAGCAGCCCGTCGGGGGGGTTCTATGATGGCTACACCTTC.

V usage is TRBV11-2 and J usage is TRBJ2-3; 9 nucleotides align to TRBD2. From germline, CDR1 is SGHAT and CDR2 FQNNGV. This CDR3 is 14 amino acids long. With V trimmed by 3 bases and J by 6 bases, 4 bases remained unmatched. This CDR3 is CASSLPSGADTQYF. CDR3 nucleotide sequence: TGTGCCAGCAGCTTGCCTAGCGGGGCTGATACGCAGTATTTT.

V and J are TRBV28 and TRBJ1-3, with 7 nucleotides matching TRBD1. The V and J ends lost 1 base and 4 bases, in that order; junction bases with no gene match: 4. CDR1 is MDHEN and CDR2 is SYDVKM in the germline V gene. The CDR3 runs to 15 residues. In DNA form, the CDR3 reads TGTGCCAGCAGTTTATCCCCGACAGGGGGAAACACCATATATTTT. This sequence encodes CASSLSPTGGNTIYF.

The rearrangement links TRBV5-1 to TRBJ2-3; no firm D call. The length of the CDR3 is 14 residues. Looked up from germline, CDR1 is SGHRS and CDR2 is YFSETQ. V lost 0 bases and J 4 bases, leaving 9 bases between the germline ends. CDR3 sequence (DNA): TGCGCCAGCAGCTTGGCCCCCCCAGCAGATACGCAGTATTTT. This gives the protein CASSLAPPADTQYF.

The chain uses TRBV6-6 and TRBJ1-2; 8 bases agree with TRBD1. Germline lookup yields CDR1 MNHNY and CDR2 SVGAGI (reference sequence). The V and J ends lost 6 bases and 4 bases, in that order; junction bases with no gene match: 4. The CDR3 spans 13 residues. The DNA of the CDR3 is TGTGCCAGCAGCCCAACAGGGGGCTATGGCTACACCTTC. Translating gives CASSPTGGYGYTF.